This entry lists 7 T cell receptor beta chains sequenced from one sample in a study of metastatic and nonmetastatic thyroid tumors (TCRdb year 2020). Before undergoing thyroid surgery, none of the patients had been given any kind of treatment. Library construction relied on PCR. Sequencing used an Illumina HiSeq 4000. TCRdb applied fastp at Q25 and MiXCR to the public reads, then kept only in-frame beta chains. The sample table records about 10,000 clones; less than 35% of these occur just once. Around 5% of the sample is taken by the ten largest. Sequencing was performed on tumor tissue. Receptors were obtained from a female donor with papillary thyroid cancer or a benign thyroid nodule (not recorded which). Some clones in this sample may be carry-over from other donors' samples.

Relative to its sample, this clone is medium-sized (0.01 to 0.1%). This chain connects TRBV20-1 to TRBJ1-4; unclear D gene. Trimming removed 2 bases at V and 5 bases at J, with 12 bases between. CDR1 and CDR2 (germline): DFQATT, SNEGSKA (reference sequence). The CDR3 runs to 14 residues. The CDR3 here is CSARKTSSNEKLFF. The CDR3 DNA sequence: TGCAGTGCTAGAAAGACTTCTAGCAATGAAAAACTGTTTTTT.

This clone is classed as medium-sized. The V call is TRBV27, the J call TRBJ1-2; unclear D gene. The CDR3 has 10 amino acids. The germline V and J ends were trimmed by 7 bases and 8 bases, with 8 bases remaining between them. Germline V gene lookup returns CDR1 MNHEY and CDR2 SMNVEV (reference sequence). In DNA form, the CDR3 reads TGTGCCAGCATAATTACCGGCTACACCTTC. Translated, it gives CASIITGYTF.

This clone was counted only a few times. V and J are TRBV12-3 or TRBV12-4 and TRBJ1-2, with a tentative D call TRBD1 (6 bases). Trimming removed 1 base from V and 4 bases from J, with 13 bases in between. The CDR3 is 15 amino acids. CDR3 coding DNA: TGTGCCAGCAGTTTAGACCTTGACAGGTGCTATGGCTACACCTTC. Translated, it gives CASSLDLDRCYGYTF.

The chain combines TRBV7-2 with TRBJ1-2; D is undetermined. This CDR3 spans 14 amino acids. The germline V gene encodes CDR1 SGHTA and CDR2 FQGNSA. Trimming took 1 base from V and 6 from J, leaving 12 bases between them. In DNA, the CDR3 is TGTGCCAGCAGCTTAGGTTCATGGGATCATGGCTACACCTTC. Its translation: CASSLGSWDHGYTF.

This clone was counted at least ten times. The chain uses TRBV6-1 and TRBJ1-5, with unresolved D. V lost 6 bases and J 2 bases, leaving 14 bases between the germline ends. Germline V gene data show CDR1 as MNHNS and CDR2 as SASEGT. The CDR3 is made up of 15 amino acids. CDR3 residues: CASSLEGSGNQPQHF. Written as DNA, the CDR3 is TGTGCCAGCAGCCTCGAAGGGTCGGGCAATCAGCCCCAGCATTTT.

The chain combines TRBV11-2 with TRBJ2-7; D is unclear. This CDR3 comprises 13 residues. Per the germline V gene, CDR1 is SGHAT and CDR2 is FQNNGV. The V gene lost 5 bases and the J gene lost 3 bases, with 11 bases spanning the gap. The CDR3 is CASSLSGYYEQYF. CDR3 sequence (DNA): TGTGCCAGCAGCCTAAGTGGGTACTACGAGCAGTACTTC. Full variable domain (rest looked up from reference TRBV11-2 and TRBJ2-7): EAGVAQSPRYKIIEKRQSVAFWCNPISGHATLYWYQQILGQGPKLLIQFQNNGVVDDSQLPKDRFSAERLKGVDSTLKIQPAKLEDSAVYLCASSLSGYYEQYFGPGTRLTVT.

This clone has only a few counts. The same CDR3 is also encoded by other DNA sequences in this sample. The chain recombines TRBV27 with TRBJ2-7; a possible D gene is TRBD1 (5 bases). Germline assignment: CDR1 MNHEY and CDR2 SMNVEV (reference sequence). The V end lost 4 bases, the J end lost 3 bases, and 16 bases lay between the germline ends. The length of the CDR3 is 15 residues. The CDR3 DNA is TGTGCCAGCAGTTACAGGCTGGGAAGGGTCTACGAGCAGTACTTC. Amino acids: CASSYRLGRVYEQYF.